Each of the 6 T cell receptor beta chains below was sequenced from the same sample in a study of response to subunit inactivated influenza vaccine. From the RT-PCR reads, TCRdb called clonotypes with MiXCR, one entry per CDR3 protein. The sample lists more than 700,000 distinct CDR3 sequences, about 20% occurring once. Sequencing used PBMCs from blood, obtained 4 to 6 days after vaccination. The source is a man aged 50 to 60 who received an inactivated influenza vaccine.

The V call is TRBV4-1, the J call TRBJ2-1; 10 bases fit TRBD2. The CDR3 loop spans 17 amino acids. V was clipped by 1 base and J by 6 bases; unmatched bases: 9. Germline-derived CDR1 and CDR2 are MGHRA and YSYEKL. The CDR3, as DNA: TGCGCCAGCAGCCAAGGTGGAGCGGGGGGGCGGCTCAATGAGCAGTTCTTC. Its translation is CASSQGGAGGRLNEQFF.

The chain recombines TRBV6-1 with TRBJ2-7; TRBD2 matches 7 bases. Germline V gene data show CDR1 as MNHNS and CDR2 as SASEGT. V was pared by 7 bases and J by 1 base, with 10 bases of the junction left unmatched. There are 15 residues in the CDR3. CDR3 residues: CASKRAGEGSYEQYF. The CDR3 DNA reads as TGTGCCAGCAAAAGGGCGGGAGAGGGGTCCTACGAGCAGTACTTC.

This clonotype turned up a few times. This rearrangement joins TRBV5-1 to TRBJ2-2, with D possibly TRBD2 on 6 matching bases. Per the germline V gene, CDR1 is SGHRS and CDR2 is YFSETQ. There are 14 residues in the CDR3. Deletions cut 2 bases from V and 7 bases from J, with 12 bases between. CDR3 in amino acids: CASSFAREVGELFF. CDR3 sequence (DNA): TGCGCCAGCAGCTTTGCCAGGGAGGTCGGGGAGCTGTTTTTT.

This clonotype occurred a few times. This chain links TRBV7-9 with TRBJ2-1; perhaps D is TRBD1 or TRBD2 (5 bases each). The germline CDR1 and CDR2 sequences are SEHNR and FQNEAQ (reference sequence). The CDR3 extends over 17 amino acids. With 5 bases removed from V and 0 bases from J, the gap between germline ends came to 17 bases. The chain's CDR3 is CASSRAPGPSSYNEQFF. CDR3 sequence (DNA): TGTGCCAGCAGCCGAGCACCGGGACCTAGCTCCTACAATGAGCAGTTCTTC.

The rearrangement uses TRBV6-2 or TRBV6-3 and TRBJ2-2, with D perhaps matching TRBD1 (5 bases). V shed 5 bases and J shed 5 bases, with 15 bases lying between them. CDR1 is MNHEY and CDR2 is SVGEGT in the germline V gene. The CDR3 extends over 15 amino acids. This chain's CDR3 is CASSRQGHRTGELFF. CDR3 nucleotide sequence: TGTGCCAGCAGTCGCCAGGGCCACAGAACCGGGGAGCTGTTTTTT.

The gene calls are TRBV5-1 and TRBJ2-4, with 9 bases that match TRBD2. The CDR3 is 17 amino acids. V trimming: 4 bases; J trimming: 3 bases; junction bases outside the gene matches: 11. CDR1 SGHRS and CDR2 YFSETQ come from the germline V gene. The CDR3 nucleotides are TGCGCCAGCAGCCGGGAAGGGCCTAGCGGGGTCAAAAACATTCAGTACTTC. Its translation is CASSREGPSGVKNIQYF.